This TCR beta chain was identified in a study of early T cells in non-severe SARS-CoV-2 infection. V was cut by 3 bases and J by 2 bases, with 19 bases left in between. Germline V gene sequence: CDR1 MDHEN, CDR2 SYDVKM. The CDR3 runs to 17 residues. The TCR library protocol was used to attach unique molecular identifiers. These identifiers were attached to individual cDNA molecules. TCRdb fed the 5' RACE reads into MiXCR, producing one record per CDR3 protein. The sample has approximately 100,000 distinct CDR3 sequences; 12% to 15% are singletons. This TCR derives from an adult who was a healthcare worker with PCR-confirmed SARS-CoV-2 infection or an uninfected control (not recorded which). Sequencing input: whole blood. V usage is TRBV28 and J usage is TRBJ1-2; D might be TRBD1 (6 bases). The CDR3 DNA is TGTGCCAGCAGTTTCCTGGGTCTGGACAGCACAAACTATGGCTACACCTTC. As protein: CASSFLGLDSTNYGYTF.